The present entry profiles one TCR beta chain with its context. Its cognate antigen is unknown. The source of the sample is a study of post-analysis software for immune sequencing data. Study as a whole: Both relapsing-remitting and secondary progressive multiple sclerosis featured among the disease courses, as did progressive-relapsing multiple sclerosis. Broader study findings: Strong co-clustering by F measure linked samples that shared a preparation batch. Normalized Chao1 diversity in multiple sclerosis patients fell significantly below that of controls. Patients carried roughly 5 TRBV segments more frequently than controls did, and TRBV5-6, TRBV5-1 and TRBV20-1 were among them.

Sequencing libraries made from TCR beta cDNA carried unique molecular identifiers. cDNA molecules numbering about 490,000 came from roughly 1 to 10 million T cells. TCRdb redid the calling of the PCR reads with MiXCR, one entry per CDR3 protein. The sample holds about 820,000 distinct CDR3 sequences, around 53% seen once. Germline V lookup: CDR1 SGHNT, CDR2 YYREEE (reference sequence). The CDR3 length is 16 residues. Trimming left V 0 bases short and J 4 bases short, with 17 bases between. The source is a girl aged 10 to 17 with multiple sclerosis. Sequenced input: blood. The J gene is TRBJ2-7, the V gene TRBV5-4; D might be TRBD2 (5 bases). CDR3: CASSLAASYRQYEQYF. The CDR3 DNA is TGTGCCAGCAGCTTGGCGGCTAGCTACCGACAATACGAGCAGTACTTC.